This T cell receptor beta chain was sequenced in a study of control samples from healthy donors and cancer patients. Germline CDR1 and CDR2: MNHEY and SMNVEV (reference sequence). V lost 1 base to trimming and J lost 8 bases, with 18 bases between them. This CDR3 is 17 amino acids long. This clone was found a few times. Assay: immunoSEQ multiplex PCR; the TCRdb copy retains only in-frame clones and omits some. This table holds 75,000 to 100,000 clones, 89% found once. The sequence came from a man in his fifties or sixties in good health. The rearrangement uses TRBV27 and TRBJ1-6; the D gene is possibly TRBD1 (5 bases). The sample was blood. CDR3 nucleotide sequence: TGTGCCAGCAGTTTATATGGGTGGGGGGGAAATGATTCACCCCTCCACTTT. Translating gives CASSLYGWGGNDSPLHF.